This TCR beta chain was sequenced during a study of T-cell reconstitution after alpha-beta-depleted transplantation in children (dated by TCRdb to 2016 to 2018). Study-wide context: Using TCR repertoire profiling, the study followed T-cell immune reconstitution in a quantitative way in children after TCRalphabeta/CD19-depleted allogeneic hematopoietic cell transplantation.

Compared with germline, V lacks 1 base and J lacks 4 bases; bases without a gene match: 4. Reading from cysteine to phenylalanine, the CDR3 counts 16 amino acids. Solely the CDR3 DNA is kept, with 48 bases framed from the first base. CDR1 is given as MNHEY and CDR2 as SMNVEV, both from the germline V gene (reference sequence). General findings and caveats noted by the study authors: About two months after transplant, the apparently early recovery of alphabetaT-cell counts reportedly depended on just several hundred clones that had expanded rapidly and came from non-depleted graft cells. Over the following months the frequencies of hyperexpanded clones went down, and after one year T-cell counts and TCRbeta diversity were mostly credited to newly produced T cells. In some patients, the high TCRbeta diversity seen at day 60 was put down to recipient T cells and intrathymic progenitors that had survived conditioning.

Reading the label with the study, this specimen's treatment or condition is: allogeneic hematopoietic cell transplantation with graft depleted of TCRalphabeta T cells and CD19 B cells. Transplant recipients were children who received TCRalphabeta/CD19-depleted allogeneic hematopoietic cell grafts. This clonotype was found many times. Its antigen is not yet known. There are no base qualities to consult, and no much larger clone falls within one base. Receptor libraries were prepared by PCR. The reads were generated on an Illumina HiSeq 2500. To normalize quantification of the TCRbeta repertoire, the TCR libraries were built with molecular barcoding that relied on unique molecular identifiers. TCRdb ran its own pipeline on the public reads, namely fastp trimming at Q25 and MiXCR clone calling, and kept in-frame beta chains. Each CDR3 protein appears once, grouped with its most common genes and DNA. The sample contains about 490,000 distinct CDR3 sequences, about 10% of them found a single time. 2% of the sample belongs to the ten largest clones.

Here the chain combines TRBV27 and TRBJ2-1; 10 bases in the middle match TRBD2. This clonotype was sampled from a child aged 2-15 years with inherited bone marrow failure, due to receive a stem cell transplant. The sequencing here drew on PBMCs, taken before TCRalphabeta/CD19-depleted stem cell transplant. The sequence in DNA is TGTGCCAGCAGTTTATTGCCTAGCGGGAGTTACAATGAGCAGTTCTTC. This yields the protein CASSLLPSGSYNEQFF.